The clone carrying this TCR beta chain has a single count. This entry comes from a study of blood T cell repertoires in COVID-19. Study context: COVID-19 samples collected from the United States, Italy and Spain covered acute and convalescent phases. The analysed material was cDNA or gDNA that came from T cells, B-cell-depleted T cells, or PBMCs.

The trim removed 9 bases at V and 6 bases at J, leaving 9 bases unmatched. In germline, CDR1 is SGDLS, CDR2 YYNGEE. The CDR3 consists of 12 residues. Methods used by the authors: Amplifying reference gene primers gave estimates of nucleated cell counts. The method was immunoSEQ multiplex PCR; TCRdb's version includes in-frame clones alone and lacks a portion of them. The DNA was the basis for D and trimming; V, J and clone size are from that table. Among over 250,000 clones listed, over 85% were seen once. The TCR was taken from a woman aged 55-75 years who had recovered from COVID-19. Sequencing input: PBMCs or T cells enriched from blood (not recorded which). V usage is TRBV9 and J usage is TRBJ2-7; 7 bases line up with TRBD2. The CDR3 reads CATSRGEAEQYF. The CDR3 coding sequence is TGTGCCACCTCCCGGGGGGAAGCCGAGCAGTACTTC.